Following are 8 T cell receptor beta chains from one sample sequenced in a study of T cells in women clearing cervical HPV infection. Clones were sequenced by immunoSEQ multiplex PCR, and TCRdb holds only the in-frame ones, with some missing. The specimen's table records fewer than 35,000 clones. What was sequenced was blood buffy coat. The receptors were sampled from a woman aged 18 to 75 with a cervical HPV16 infection that either progressed to CIN3+ or cleared (not recorded which).

Comments on this clone: The read terminates 3 residues ahead of where the CDR3 ends, so the germline J gene completes it. The genes are TRBV5-1 and TRBJ1-1; 11 positions agree with TRBD1. The CDR3 spans 14 residues. Germline V CDR1 and CDR2: SGHRS, YFSETQ. The J segment lost 5 bases and the V segment lost 4 bases, leaving 4 bases of the junction unmatched. CDR3 DNA, as far as it was read: TGCGCCAGCAGCCAAGGGACAGGGGGGACTGAA. Its protein is CASSQGTGGTE. The CDR3 in full is CASSQGTGGTEAFF. Complete variable domain (other parts from reference TRBV5-1 and TRBJ1-1): KAGVTQTPRYLIKTRGQQVTLSCSPISGHRSVSWYQQTPGQGLQFLFEYFSETQRNKGNFPGRFSGRQFSNSRSEMNVSTLELGDSALYLCASSQGTGGTEAFFGQGTRLTVV.

As for this clone: From the germline J gene comes the end of the CDR3, since the read stops 3 residues before it. The rearrangement joins TRBV20-1 to TRBJ2-7; D unresolved. The V gene lost 6 bases and the J gene lost 6 bases, with 12 bases spanning the gap. From germline, CDR1 is DFQATT and CDR2 SNEGSKA (reference sequence). The CDR3 consists of 11 residues. The CDR3: CSARDIVEQYF. The sequenced part of the CDR3 DNA is TGCAGTGCACGTGACATCGTCGAG.

Points on this clone: The DNA ends 3 residues before the CDR3 does, and the rest of the CDR3 is filled in from the germline J gene. The J gene is TRBJ1-2, the V gene TRBV6-1, with 10 bases aligning to TRBD1. CDR3 size: 15 residues. Germline values: CDR1 MNHNS, CDR2 SASEGT. Unmatched junction bases numbered 9, after V lost 4 bases and J lost 7 bases. Partial CDR3 DNA: TGTGCCAGCAGTGCCTCCGGGACAGGGGACGCTGGC. Amino acid sequence: CASSASGTGDAG. The CDR3 as a whole reads CASSASGTGDAGYTF.

As for this clone: The missing CDR3 end, 3 residues past where the read stops, is filled in from the germline J gene. This chain joins TRBV10-1 and TRBJ2-5; 7 bases match TRBD1. V trimming: 8 bases; J trimming: 4 bases; junction bases outside the gene matches: 7. Germline V gene sequence: CDR1 WNHNN, CDR2 SYGVQD (reference sequence). This CDR3 region has 13 residues. The CDR3 reads CASSSNRGETQYF. The DNA read from the CDR3 is TGCGCCAGCTCCAGCAACAGGGGAGAGACC.

As concerns this clone: The DNA ends 3 residues before the CDR3 does, and the rest of the CDR3 is filled in from the germline J gene. This chain joins TRBV12-5 and TRBJ2-7, with TRBD1 matching over 8 bases. This CDR3 comprises 13 residues. The germline CDR1 and CDR2 sequences are LGHNT and FRNRAP. V lost 6 bases to trimming and J lost 3 bases; unmatched junction nucleotides: 4. The DNA read from the CDR3 is TGTGCTAGTGGACCCGGGACAGGCTACGAG. This encodes CASGPGTGYE. The entire CDR3 reads CASGPGTGYEQYF.

A remark on this clone: The read stops 3 residues short of the end of the CDR3; the missing end is completed from the germline J gene. The chain couples TRBV29-1 to TRBJ1-2; 8 bases are a match to TRBD1. The junction had 13 bases not matched to a gene; V was cut back by 7 bases and J by 6 bases. Germline V lookup: CDR1 SQVTM, CDR2 ANQGSEA. There are 14 residues in the CDR3. CDR3 loop: CSAGGTGGAHGYTF. The DNA read from the CDR3 is TGCAGCGCCGGGGGAACAGGGGGGGCACATGGC.

About this clone itself: The read gets to within 3 residues of the CDR3 end, and the germline J gene fills in the rest. The V and J genes are TRBV3-1 (or the pseudogene TRBV3-2) and TRBJ2-5, with TRBD2 matching over 7 bases. Trimming took 3 bases from V and 4 from J; bases not matched to a gene: 14. Germline V gene data show CDR1 as LGHDT and CDR2 as YNNKEL (reference sequence). The CDR3 totals 17 residues. The CDR3 DNA, read in part, is TGTGCCAGCAGCCATGGTTATGAGCGGGGAAAGGGAGAGACC. This translates into CASSHGYERGKGET. From start to end, the CDR3 is CASSHGYERGKGETQYF.

Concerning this clone itself: The sequenced fragment ends 3 residues before the CDR3 boundary, so the rest is inferred from the germline J gene. The chain couples TRBV29-1 to TRBJ1-2; 7 bases map to TRBD1. The CDR3 length is 12 residues. Per germline, CDR1 SQVTM and CDR2 ANQGSEA. V was pared by 5 bases and J by 7 bases, with 7 bases of the junction left unmatched. The CDR3 sequence: CSVPQGRGGYTF. CDR3 bases read: TGCAGCGTTCCACAGGGGAGGGGTGGC.